Below, 6 T cell receptor beta chains from the same sample are listed, as sequenced in a study of Tregs in tolerant kidney transplant recipients. Generated by immunoSEQ multiplex PCR, the TCRdb table keeps only in-frame clones and is missing some. The table has fewer than 70,000 clones, around 83% seen once. The specimen sequenced was CD4+ T cells from blood. Receptor source: a human donor in good health.

The chain recombines TRBV4-1 with TRBJ2-1; D remains unclear. Trimming left V 1 base short and J 0 bases short, with 10 bases between. CDR1 is MGHRA, CDR2 YSYEKL, per germline. The CDR3 is made up of 16 amino acids. In DNA, the CDR3 is TGCGCCAGCAGCCAAGGACTCGCGAGCTCCTACAATGAGCAGTTCTTC. Protein sequence: CASSQGLASSYNEQFF.

The CDR3, as DNA: TGTGCCAGCAGCTTATTTGGGGGCGGTCCCTCGCCCCAGCATTTT. Residues: CASSLFGGGPSPQHF. The chain employs TRBV7-2 and TRBJ1-5; possibly TRBD1 for D (6 bases). Germline V gives CDR1 SGHTA, CDR2 FQGNSA. CDR3 length equals 15 residues. V was trimmed by 2 bases and J by 9 bases, leaving 17 bases between them.

This chain links TRBV4-3 with TRBJ1-2; perhaps TRBD1 as D (5 bases). Germline V gene sequence: CDR1 LGHNA, CDR2 YSLEER. The CDR3 spans 17 residues. Trimming took off 0 bases at V and 3 bases at J, with 17 bases between the two ends. The CDR3 sequence: CASSQDSTVTPHYGYTF. In nucleotides, the CDR3 is TGCGCCAGCAGCCAAGATTCGACAGTAACCCCCCACTATGGCTACACCTTC.

This rearrangement joins TRBV11-2 to TRBJ2-4; tentatively, D is TRBD1 or TRBD2 (5 bases each). The CDR3 spans 18 residues. V lost 1 base and J 4 bases, leaving 20 bases between the germline ends. Germline assignment: CDR1 SGHAT and CDR2 FQNNGV. The CDR3 nucleotides are TGTGCCAGCAGCTTAGGCCGGGGCGGTGGACTGAGAAAAAACATTCAGTACTTC. Translation: CASSLGRGGGLRKNIQYF.

In DNA form, the CDR3 reads TGCGCCAGCAGTCAATCGCCGGAGAGGCGGTCTACCGGGGCCAACGTCCTGACTTTC. Translation: CASSQSPERRSTGANVLTF. This chain uses TRBV23-1 with TRBJ2-6; D unclear. TRBV23-1 is reported as an ORF; its role is uncertain. CDR3 length: 19 residues. V dropped 0 bases and J dropped 4 bases, with 19 bases sitting between them.

The V gene is TRBV7-9, the J gene TRBJ1-2; D perhaps matches TRBD1 (5 bases). V was pared by 5 bases and J by 4 bases, with 26 bases between. The CDR3 loop spans 18 amino acids. In germline, CDR1 is SEHNR, CDR2 FQNEAQ (reference sequence). In DNA, the CDR3 is TGTGCCAGCAGCCCAGATGGGGCGGTGAAGGGTTTTGGCTATGGCTACACCTTC. Encoded protein: CASSPDGAVKGFGYGYTF.